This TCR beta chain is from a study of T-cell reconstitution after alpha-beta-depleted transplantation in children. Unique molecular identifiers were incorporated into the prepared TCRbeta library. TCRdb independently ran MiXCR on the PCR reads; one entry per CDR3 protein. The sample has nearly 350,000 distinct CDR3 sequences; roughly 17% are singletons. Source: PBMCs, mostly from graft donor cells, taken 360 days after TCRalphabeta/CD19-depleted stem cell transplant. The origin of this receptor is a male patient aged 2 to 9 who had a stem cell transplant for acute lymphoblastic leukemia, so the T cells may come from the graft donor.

CDR3 loop: CSARDPRTGPEKLFF. The CDR3 nucleotides are TGCAGTGCTAGAGATCCTAGGACAGGACCCGAAAAACTGTTTTTT. J is TRBJ1-4 and V is TRBV20-1; 7 positions agree with TRBD1. The junction had 9 bases not matched to a gene; V was cut back by 0 bases and J by 8 bases. The CDR3 spans 15 residues. Germline lookup yields CDR1 DFQATT and CDR2 SNEGSKA (reference sequence).